The present T cell receptor beta chain was sequenced within a study of shared clonotypes between healthy human individuals. Across the study: Researchers drew samples from two women and a few men aged 18 to 49. Broader study findings: Roughly 5% of naive CD4 clonotypes were shared across four donors.

For this clone: Antigen unknown. Distinct nucleotide sequences in the sample also encode this CDR3.

TCRdb's copy holds only in-frame clones and misses some; the assay was immunoSEQ multiplex PCR. The table has some 2.4 million clones, 93% seen once; the top ten hold about 0.39%. Unmatched junction bases numbered 5, after V lost 6 bases and J lost 4 bases. Germline CDR1 MNHNS, CDR2 SASEGT. The CDR3 is made up of 14 amino acids. This chain connects TRBV6-1 to TRBJ2-3; 9 bases line up with TRBD1. This TCR derives from a man between 18 and 35 years old in good health. Some clones in this sample may be carry-over from other donors' samples. The sample comprised naive CD4+ T cells from PBMCs. Subset: CD45RA+ positively selected. The CDR3 DNA sequence: TGTGCCAGCAGGCCGGGACAGGGCGCAGATACGCAGTATTTT. It encodes CASRPGQGADTQYF.